This is a list of T cell receptor beta chains from one sample in a study of beta chain features in type 1 diabetes. Generated by immunoSEQ multiplex PCR, the TCRdb table keeps only in-frame clones and is missing some. Altogether around 140,000 clones are present, about a tenth being singletons, with the ten largest covering 0.5% to 0.65%. Sample: central memory CD4+ T cells from blood. The receptors originated from a woman aged 40 to 50 in good health. The CDR3 runs from the conserved cysteine through the conserved F or W. The D gene is left open where the match is weak. A clone size is listed for some rows: how often the clone was seen (once, few, many), or a class if it is expanded.

CDR3nt	CDR3aa	len	v_gene	abundance	d_gene	j_gene
TGTGCCAGCAGCCTTTCCGGGACAGGGAAGTTTGGTAACTATGGCTACACCTTC	CASSLSGTGKFGNYGYTF	18	TRBV14	few	TRBD1	TRBJ1-2
TGTGCCAGCAGTCAGGGACAACGCCTCCCAAAGGTTCGTCAGCCCCAGCATTTT	CASSQGQRLPKVRQPQHF	18	TRBV2	.	.	TRBJ1-5
TGTGCCAGCAGTTACTCGATGGGAGGATCCCCCTACGAGCAGTACTTC	CASSYSMGGSPYEQYF	16	TRBV6-5	.	.	TRBJ2-7
TGCGCCAGCAGCTCCGGAGGGCAGCGTTCTGACGAGCAGTACTTC	CASSSGGQRSDEQYF	15	TRBV5-1	.	.	TRBJ2-7
TGTGCCAGCTCACCACCGACTAGCGGGTACTCCTACGAGCAGTACTTC	CASSPPTSGYSYEQYF	16	TRBV18	.	TRBD2	TRBJ2-7
TGCAGCGTTACCGAGGGACTAGCGGGGGGTAATGAGCAGTTCTTC	CSVTEGLAGGNEQFF	15	TRBV29-1	many	TRBD2	TRBJ2-1
TGTGCCAGCAGCCCTCGGGAGGGTCGCGTCGACATTCAGTACTTC	CASSPREGRVDIQYF	15	TRBV7-9	few	TRBD2	TRBJ2-4
TGTGCCAGCAGCTTGACAGGACGGGGGGCTAACTATGGCTACACCTTC	CASSLTGRGANYGYTF	16	TRBV11-2	few	.	TRBJ1-2
TGTGCCAGCAGCTTAGAGACAGCAACTTATGGCTACACCTTC	CASSLETATYGYTF	14	TRBV7-9	many	.	TRBJ1-2
TGTGCCAGCAGGGCGAATACAGGGTCTGAAGCTTTCTTT	CASRANTGSEAFF	13	TRBV6-1	.	.	TRBJ1-1
TGCGCCAGCAGCTACCGGGACAGGGGCCATGAGCAGTTCTTC	CASSYRDRGHEQFF	14	TRBV5-1	few	TRBD1	TRBJ2-1
TGTGCCAGCAGCCTAACCGGGACAGCCACCTCAAAAGCTTTCTTT	CASSLTGTATSKAFF	15	TRBV6-6	few	TRBD1	TRBJ1-1
TGTGCCAGCAGCCCGTCCGGGACAGGGGTTTATGGCTACACCTTC	CASSPSGTGVYGYTF	15	TRBV7-8	few	TRBD1	TRBJ1-2
TGCGCCAGCAGCTTGAACGGGCAGGGGGCAGGGAATGAGCAGTTCTTC	CASSLNGQGAGNEQFF	16	TRBV5-1	.	TRBD1	TRBJ2-1
TGTGCCAGCAGTCTCTCTAGCGGGGGGCGTAGGGAGCAGTTCTTC	CASSLSSGGRREQFF	15	TRBV6-5	.	TRBD2	TRBJ2-1
TGTGCCAGCTATCCCGGGACTAGCCACTTTGAGCAGTTCTTC	CASYPGTSHFEQFF	14	TRBV6-5	.	TRBD2	TRBJ2-1
TGCACCAGTACTAGGGCGGAGACCCAGTACTTC	CTSTRAETQYF	11	TRBV1	few	.	TRBJ2-5